This TCR beta chain derives from a study of blood T cells in healthy people across ages. Then a second PCR, running roughly 6 to 12 cycles, was carried out with a sample-barcoded 5' primer and a J-beta primer mix. TCRdb reanalysed the 5' RACE reads using MiXCR and keeps one entry per CDR3 protein. The table has hundreds of thousands of distinct CDR3 sequences, roughly 50% seen once. The CDR3 is made up of 16 amino acids. Germline CDR1 and CDR2: MNHEY and SVGEGT. The receptor was derived from a man aged 35-49 years in good health. The chain joins TRBV6-2 or TRBV6-3 to TRBJ2-1, with 9 nucleotides matching TRBD2. Near its end, the DNA agrees better with TRBJ2-7, so the J call may be wrong. The source material was blood. The CDR3 region is CASSYSNSGSPYEQYF. CDR3 sequence (DNA): TGTGCCAGCAGTTACTCGAATAGCGGGAGCCCCTACGAGCAGTACTTC.